This T cell receptor (beta chain) was documented in a study of T cells in tumors after PD-1 blockade. The assay was immunoSEQ multiplex PCR, and TCRdb's table has in-frame clones only and misses some. Among some 14,000 clones, roughly two thirds were seen once, and the ten largest hold roughly 30%. This specimen consisted of tumor tissue, obtained after anti-PD-1 treatment. The clonotype comes from a human donor with cutaneous squamous cell carcinoma.

CDR3 in amino acids: CASNQRGGDTQYF. Written as DNA, the CDR3 is TGTGCCAGCAACCAGCGGGGGGGAGATACGCAGTATTTT. J is TRBJ2-3 and V is TRBV2, with TRBD2 identical over 10 bases. Germline V gives CDR1 SNHLY, CDR2 FYNNEI. V lost 7 bases to trimming and J lost 5 bases; unmatched junction nucleotides: 3. The CDR3 is made up of 13 amino acids.